This T cell receptor (beta chain) appears in the sequencing data of a study of long-term antiretroviral therapy in people with HIV. The wider study: The 2015 immediate-ART recommendation came about a decade after the earliest samples. Broader study findings: CDR3 length ranges were narrower in HIV repertoires than in controls.

A note on this clone: Its antigen is unidentified.

At the survey level, the v3.0 immunoSEQ assay was run. Clones were sequenced by immunoSEQ multiplex PCR, and TCRdb holds only the in-frame ones, with some missing. The sample lists 23,000 or so clones; roughly 85% were seen once. Germline V gene data show CDR1 as MNHEY and CDR2 as SMNVEV (reference sequence). J was trimmed by 7 bases and V by 6 bases; bases with no gene match: 8. CDR3 length: 14 residues. The material sequenced was unsorted PBMCs, taken 0.2 years after starting antiretroviral therapy. V usage is TRBV27 and J usage is TRBJ1-4; 7 positions agree with TRBD1. This receptor was identified in a woman in her twenties or thirties with HIV. CDR3 sequence reads: CASSQQGLGEKLFF. The CDR3 coding sequence is TGTGCCAGCAGCCAACAGGGGTTGGGTGAAAAACTGTTTTTT.